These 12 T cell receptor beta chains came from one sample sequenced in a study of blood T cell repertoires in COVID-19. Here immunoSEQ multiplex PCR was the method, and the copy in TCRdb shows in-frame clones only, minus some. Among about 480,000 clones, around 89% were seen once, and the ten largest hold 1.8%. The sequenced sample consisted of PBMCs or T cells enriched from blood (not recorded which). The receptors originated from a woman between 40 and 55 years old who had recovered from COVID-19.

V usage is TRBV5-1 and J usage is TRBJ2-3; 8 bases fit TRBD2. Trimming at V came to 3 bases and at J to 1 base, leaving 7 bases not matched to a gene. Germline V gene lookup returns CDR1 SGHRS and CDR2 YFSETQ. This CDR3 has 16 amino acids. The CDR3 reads CASSSGAGVGTDTQYF. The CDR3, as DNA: TGCGCCAGCAGCTCAGGAGCGGGAGTTGGCACAGATACGCAGTATTTT.

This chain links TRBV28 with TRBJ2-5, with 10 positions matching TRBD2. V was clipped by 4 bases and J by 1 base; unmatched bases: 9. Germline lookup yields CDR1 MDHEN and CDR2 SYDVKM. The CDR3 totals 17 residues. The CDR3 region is CASSYSRTSGIQETQYF. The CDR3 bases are TGTGCCAGCAGTTATTCACGGACTAGCGGAATCCAAGAGACCCAGTACTTC.

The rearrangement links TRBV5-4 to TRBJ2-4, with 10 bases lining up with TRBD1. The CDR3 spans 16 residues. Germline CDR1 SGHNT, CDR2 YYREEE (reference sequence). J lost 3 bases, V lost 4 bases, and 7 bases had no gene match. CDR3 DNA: TGTGCCAGCAGCCCCGGGACAGGGGATGGCAAAAACATTCAGTACTTC. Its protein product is CASSPGTGDGKNIQYF.

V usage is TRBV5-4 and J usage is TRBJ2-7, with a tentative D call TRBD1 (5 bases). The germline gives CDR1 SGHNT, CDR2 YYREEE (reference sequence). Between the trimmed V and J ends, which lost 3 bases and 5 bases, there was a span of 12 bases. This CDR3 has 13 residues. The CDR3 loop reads CASSSGHEDEQYF. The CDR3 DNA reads TGTGCCAGCAGCTCTGGACACGAGGACGAGCAGTACTTC.

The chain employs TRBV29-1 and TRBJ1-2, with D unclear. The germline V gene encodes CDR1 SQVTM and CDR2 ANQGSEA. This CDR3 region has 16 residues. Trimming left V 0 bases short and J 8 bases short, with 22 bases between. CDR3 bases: TGCAGCGTTGAAGATGCTACCGATTTCCGGGATCACGGCTACACCTTC. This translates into CSVEDATDFRDHGYTF.

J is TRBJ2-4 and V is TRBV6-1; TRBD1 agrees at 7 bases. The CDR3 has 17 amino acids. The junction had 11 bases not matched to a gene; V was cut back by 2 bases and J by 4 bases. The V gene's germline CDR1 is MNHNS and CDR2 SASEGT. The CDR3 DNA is TGTGCCAGCAGTGAAATAGGAATCGACAGGGTTAAAAACATTCAGTACTTC. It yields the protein CASSEIGIDRVKNIQYF.

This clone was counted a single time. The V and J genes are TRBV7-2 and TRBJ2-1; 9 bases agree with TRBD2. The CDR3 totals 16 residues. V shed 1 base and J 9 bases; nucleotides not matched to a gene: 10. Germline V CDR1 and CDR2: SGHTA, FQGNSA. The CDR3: CASSLDGLAGWREQFF. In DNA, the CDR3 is TGTGCCAGCAGCTTAGATGGGCTAGCGGGATGGCGTGAGCAGTTCTTC.

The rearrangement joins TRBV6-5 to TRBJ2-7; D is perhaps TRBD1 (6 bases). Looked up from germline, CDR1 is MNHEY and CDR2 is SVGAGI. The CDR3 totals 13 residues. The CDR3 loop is CASTGTWAIEQYF. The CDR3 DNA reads TGTGCTAGTACCGGGACATGGGCCATTGAGCAGTACTTC.

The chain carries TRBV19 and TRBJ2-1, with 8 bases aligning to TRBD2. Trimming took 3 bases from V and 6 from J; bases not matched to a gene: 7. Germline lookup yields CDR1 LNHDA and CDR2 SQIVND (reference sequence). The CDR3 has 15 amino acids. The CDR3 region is CASSILAGRGNEQFF. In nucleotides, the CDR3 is TGTGCCAGTAGTATCTTAGCGGGAAGGGGCAATGAGCAGTTCTTC.

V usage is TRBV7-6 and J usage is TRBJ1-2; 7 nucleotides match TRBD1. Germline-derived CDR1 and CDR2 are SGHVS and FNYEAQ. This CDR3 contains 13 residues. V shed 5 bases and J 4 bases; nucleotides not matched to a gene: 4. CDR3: CASSAGTVYGYTF. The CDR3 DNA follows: TGTGCCAGCAGCGCCGGGACAGTCTATGGCTACACCTTC.

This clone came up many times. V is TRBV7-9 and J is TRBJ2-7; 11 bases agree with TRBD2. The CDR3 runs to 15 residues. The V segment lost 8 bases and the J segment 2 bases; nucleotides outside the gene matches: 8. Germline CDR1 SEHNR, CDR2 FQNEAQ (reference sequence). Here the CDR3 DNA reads TGTGCCAGCGATCCCCCTAGCGGGGGGACCTACGAGCAGTACTTC. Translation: CASDPPSGGTYEQYF.

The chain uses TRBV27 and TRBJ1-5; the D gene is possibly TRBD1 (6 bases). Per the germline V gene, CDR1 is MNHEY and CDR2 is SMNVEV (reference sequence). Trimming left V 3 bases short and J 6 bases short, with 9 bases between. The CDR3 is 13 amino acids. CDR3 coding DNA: TGTGCCAGCAGTTTTAGGGGGACTCAGCCCCAGCATTTT. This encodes CASSFRGTQPQHF.